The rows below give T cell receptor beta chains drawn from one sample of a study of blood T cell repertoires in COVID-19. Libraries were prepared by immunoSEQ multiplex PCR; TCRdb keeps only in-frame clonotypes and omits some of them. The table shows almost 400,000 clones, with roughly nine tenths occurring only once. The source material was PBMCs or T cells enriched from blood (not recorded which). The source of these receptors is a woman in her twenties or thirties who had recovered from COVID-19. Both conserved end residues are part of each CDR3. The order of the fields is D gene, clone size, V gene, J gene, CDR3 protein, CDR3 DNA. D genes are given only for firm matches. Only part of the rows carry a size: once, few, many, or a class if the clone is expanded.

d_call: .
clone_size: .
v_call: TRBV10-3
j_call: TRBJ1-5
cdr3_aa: CAISESWSGIQPQHF
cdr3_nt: TGTGCCATCAGTGAGAGCTGGAGCGGCATCCAGCCCCAGCATTTT

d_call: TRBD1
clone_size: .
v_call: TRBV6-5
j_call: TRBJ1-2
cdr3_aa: CASSRQGAKYGYTF
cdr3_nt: TGTGCCAGCAGCAGACAGGGGGCTAAGTATGGCTACACCTTC

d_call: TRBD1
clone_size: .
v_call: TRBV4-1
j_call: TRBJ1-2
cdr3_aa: CASSQTLDPRDRGRPGDYGYTF
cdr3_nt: TGCGCCAGCAGCCAAACCCTCGACCCTCGGGACAGGGGGCGACCTGGCGACTATGGCTACACCTTC

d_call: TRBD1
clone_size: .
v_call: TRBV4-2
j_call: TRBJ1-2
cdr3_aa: CASSQERDSRANYGYTF
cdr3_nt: TGTGCCAGCAGCCAAGAAAGGGACAGTAGAGCTAACTATGGCTACACCTTC

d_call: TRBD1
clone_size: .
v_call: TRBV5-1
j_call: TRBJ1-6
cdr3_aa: CASSSGTGPMDSPLHF
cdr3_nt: TGCGCCAGCAGCTCCGGGACAGGGCCGATGGATTCACCCCTCCACTTT

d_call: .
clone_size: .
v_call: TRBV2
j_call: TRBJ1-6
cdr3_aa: CASSEGLSYNSPLHF
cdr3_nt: TGTGCCAGCAGTGAGGGACTCTCCTATAATTCACCCCTCCACTTT

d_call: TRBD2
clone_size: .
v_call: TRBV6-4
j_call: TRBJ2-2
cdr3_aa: CASRAGGNTGELFF
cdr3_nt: TGTGCCAGCCGAGCGGGGGGGAACACCGGGGAGCTGTTTTTT

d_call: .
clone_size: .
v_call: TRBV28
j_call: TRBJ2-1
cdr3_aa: CASSLAGDNEQFF
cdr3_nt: TGTGCCAGCAGTTTAGCAGGGGACAATGAGCAGTTCTTC

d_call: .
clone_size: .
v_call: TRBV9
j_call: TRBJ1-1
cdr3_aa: CASSVRGAAEAFF
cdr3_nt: TGTGCCAGCAGCGTCAGGGGAGCTGCCGAAGCTTTCTTT

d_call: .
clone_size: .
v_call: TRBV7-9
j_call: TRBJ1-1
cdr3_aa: CASSSSTGQEAFF
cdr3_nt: .

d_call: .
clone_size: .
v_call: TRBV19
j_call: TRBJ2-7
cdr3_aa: CASSPGSTVLAYEQYF
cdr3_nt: TGTGCCAGTAGTCCAGGCTCGACGGTGCTTGCCTACGAGCAGTACTTC

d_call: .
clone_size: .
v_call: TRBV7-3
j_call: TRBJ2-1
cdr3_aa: CASSQHSSSYNEQFF
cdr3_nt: TGTGCCAGCAGCCAACATTCAAGCTCCTACAATGAGCAGTTCTTC

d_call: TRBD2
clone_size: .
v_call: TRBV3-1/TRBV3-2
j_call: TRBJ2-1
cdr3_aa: CASRPLGLAGSEQFF
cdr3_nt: TGTGCCAGCAGACCTCTGGGACTAGCGGGGTCTGAGCAGTTCTTC

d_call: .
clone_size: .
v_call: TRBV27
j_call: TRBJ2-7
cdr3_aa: CASAGEGREQYF
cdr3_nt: TGTGCCAGCGCAGGAGAGGGTCGGGAGCAGTACTTC

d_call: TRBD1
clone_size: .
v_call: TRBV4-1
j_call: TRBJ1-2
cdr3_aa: CASSQAEGGGGYTF
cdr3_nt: TGCGCCAGCAGCCAAGCGGAAGGGGGCGGTGGCTACACCTTC

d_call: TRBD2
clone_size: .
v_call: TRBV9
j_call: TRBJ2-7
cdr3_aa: CASSVGSGFLSYEQYF
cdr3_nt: TGTGCCAGCAGCGTAGGTAGCGGGTTTCTGTCCTACGAGCAGTACTTC

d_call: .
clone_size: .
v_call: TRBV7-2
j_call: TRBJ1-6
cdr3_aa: CASSPRAVGLSDSPLHF
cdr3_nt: TGTGCCAGCAGCCCCCGAGCGGTTGGGCTTTCGGATTCACCCCTCCACTTT

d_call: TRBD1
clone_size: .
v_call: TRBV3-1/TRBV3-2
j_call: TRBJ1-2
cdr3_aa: CASSPGQGAGYGYTF
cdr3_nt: TGTGCCAGCAGCCCGGGACAGGGGGCCGGGTATGGCTACACCTTC

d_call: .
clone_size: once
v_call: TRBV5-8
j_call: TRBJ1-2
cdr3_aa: CASSSQKGLYGYTF
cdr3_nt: TGTGCCAGCAGCTCGCAAAAGGGGCTCTATGGCTACACCTTC

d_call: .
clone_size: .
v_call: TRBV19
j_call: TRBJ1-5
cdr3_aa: CASSMRYSNQPQHF
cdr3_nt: TGTGCCAGTAGTATGAGGTATAGCAATCAGCCCCAGCATTTT

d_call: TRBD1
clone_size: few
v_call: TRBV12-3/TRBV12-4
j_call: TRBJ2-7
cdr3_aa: CASSYRGAYEQYF
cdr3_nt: TGTGCCAGCAGCTACAGGGGGGCCTACGAGCAGTACTTC

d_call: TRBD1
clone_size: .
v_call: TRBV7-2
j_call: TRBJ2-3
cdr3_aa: CASSRPWDRGYTDTQYF
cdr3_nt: TGTGCCAGCAGCCGTCCGTGGGACAGGGGTTACACAGATACGCAGTATTTT

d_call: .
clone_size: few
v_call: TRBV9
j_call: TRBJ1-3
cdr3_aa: CASSVAGGPGNTIYF
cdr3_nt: TGTGCCAGCAGCGTAGCTGGTGGGCCTGGAAACACCATATATTTT

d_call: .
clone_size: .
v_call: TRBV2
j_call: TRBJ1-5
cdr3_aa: CASSVSGSNQPQHF
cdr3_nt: TGTGCCAGCAGTGTCAGCGGGAGCAATCAGCCCCAGCATTTT

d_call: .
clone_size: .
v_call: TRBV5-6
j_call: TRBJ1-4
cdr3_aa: CASSFRATNEKLFF
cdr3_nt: TGTGCCAGCAGCTTCCGCGCAACTAATGAAAAACTGTTTTTT

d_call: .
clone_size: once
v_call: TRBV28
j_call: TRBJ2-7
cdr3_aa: CASSKSGRIEQYF
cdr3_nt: TGTGCCAGCAGTAAGTCAGGCCGCATCGAGCAGTACTTC

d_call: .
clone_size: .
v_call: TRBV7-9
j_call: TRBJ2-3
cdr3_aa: CASSRRTDTQYF
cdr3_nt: TGTGCCAGCAGCCGCCGGACAGATACGCAGTATTTT

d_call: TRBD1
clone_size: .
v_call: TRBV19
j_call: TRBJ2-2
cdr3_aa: CASSVTGGGTGELFF
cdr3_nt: TGTGCCAGTAGTGTGACAGGGGGTGGCACCGGGGAGCTGTTTTTT

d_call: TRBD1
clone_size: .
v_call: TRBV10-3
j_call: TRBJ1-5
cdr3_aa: CAISDPGQDNQPQHF
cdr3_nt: TGTGCCATCAGTGACCCGGGACAGGACAATCAGCCCCAGCATTTT

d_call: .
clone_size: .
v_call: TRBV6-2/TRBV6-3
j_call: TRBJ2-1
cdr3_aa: CASSSLKGGAKREQFF
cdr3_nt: TGTGCCAGCAGTTCCCTTAAGGGGGGGGCCAAACGGGAGCAGTTCTTC

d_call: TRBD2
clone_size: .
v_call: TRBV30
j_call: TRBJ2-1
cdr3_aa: CAWGTGTSGINEQFF
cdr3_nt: TGTGCCTGGGGGACCGGGACTAGCGGTATCAATGAGCAGTTCTTC

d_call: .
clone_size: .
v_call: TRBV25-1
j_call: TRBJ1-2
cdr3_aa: CASSPEGRRSFYGYTF
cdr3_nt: TGTGCCAGCAGCCCCGAGGGTCGACGCAGCTTCTATGGCTACACCTTC

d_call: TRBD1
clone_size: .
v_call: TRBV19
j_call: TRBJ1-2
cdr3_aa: CASRVGQGPYGYTF
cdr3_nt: TGTGCCAGTAGGGTCGGACAGGGACCCTATGGCTACACCTTC

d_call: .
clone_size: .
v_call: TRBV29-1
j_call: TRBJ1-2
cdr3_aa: CSYEAGYNGYTF
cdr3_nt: TGCAGCTATGAGGCTGGGTATAATGGCTACACCTTC

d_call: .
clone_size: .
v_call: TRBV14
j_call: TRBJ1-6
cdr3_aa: CASSQGDSPLHF
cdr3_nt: TGTGCCAGCAGCCAAGGCGATTCACCCCTCCACTTT

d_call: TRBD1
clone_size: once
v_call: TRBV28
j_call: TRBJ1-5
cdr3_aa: CASSLLLGVGQGGNQPQHF
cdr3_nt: TGTGCCAGCAGTTTATTGTTAGGAGTGGGGCAGGGGGGTAATCAGCCCCAGCATTTT

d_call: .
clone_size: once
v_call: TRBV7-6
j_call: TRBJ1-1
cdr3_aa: CASSLGPQGSNTEAFF
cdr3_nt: TGTGCCAGCAGCTTAGGTCCCCAGGGAAGTAACACTGAAGCTTTCTTT

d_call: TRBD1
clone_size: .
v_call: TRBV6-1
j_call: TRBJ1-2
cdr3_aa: CASSDGPGGGYTF
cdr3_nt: TGTGCCAGCAGTGACGGCCCAGGGGGCGGCTACACCTTC